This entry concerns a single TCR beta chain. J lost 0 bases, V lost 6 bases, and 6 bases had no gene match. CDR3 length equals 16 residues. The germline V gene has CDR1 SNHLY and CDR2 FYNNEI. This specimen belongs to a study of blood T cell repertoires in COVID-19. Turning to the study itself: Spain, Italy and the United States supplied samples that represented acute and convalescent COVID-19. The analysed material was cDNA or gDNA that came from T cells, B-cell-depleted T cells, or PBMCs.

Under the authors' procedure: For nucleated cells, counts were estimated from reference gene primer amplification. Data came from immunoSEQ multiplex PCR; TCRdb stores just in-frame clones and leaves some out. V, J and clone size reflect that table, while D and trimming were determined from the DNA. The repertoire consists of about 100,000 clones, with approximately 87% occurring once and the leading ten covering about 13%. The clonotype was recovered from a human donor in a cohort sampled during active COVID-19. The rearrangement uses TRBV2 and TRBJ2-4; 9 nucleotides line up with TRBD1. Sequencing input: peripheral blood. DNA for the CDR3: TGTGCCAGCAGGACACAGGGGGCACCAGCCAAAAACATTCAGTACTTC. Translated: CASRTQGAPAKNIQYF.